Listed below are T cell receptor beta chains from one sample, sequenced in a study of cytomegalovirus exposure and HLA in healthy donors. TCRdb's table, derived via immunoSEQ multiplex PCR, lists solely in-frame clones and lacks some. The data contain 150,000 to 200,000 clones, roughly 65% of them singletons. Input material: PBMCs. The source is a young man in good health and CMV-seropositive. CDR3s include the opening cysteine and the closing phenylalanine or tryptophan. D genes are given only for firm matches. Some rows have no size entry. The others give once, few or many, or a class for an expanded clone.

>few|TRBV2|TRBD1|TRBJ2-4
TGTGCCAGCAGTTTTGACAGGGGAGTTCCTATTCAGTACTTC
CASSFDRGVPIQYF
>-|TRBV7-9|-|TRBJ1-5
TGTGCCAGCAGCTTAGCGCAGGGGACAAATCAGCCCCAGCATTTT
CASSLAQGTNQPQHF
>few|TRBV5-1|-|TRBJ1-4
TGCGCCAGCAGCTTGGACAGAACGGATGAAAAACTGTTTTTT
CASSLDRTDEKLFF
>-|TRBV5-1|-|TRBJ1-3
TGCGCCAGCAGCGCGCACTCTGGAAACACCATATATTTT
CASSAHSGNTIYF
>-|TRBV6-1|TRBD2|TRBJ2-2
TGTGCCAGCAGTCAAGAAGTTAGCGGGGGTAACACCGGGGAGCTGTTTTTT
CASSQEVSGGNTGELFF
>-|TRBV6-5|-|TRBJ1-3
TGTGCCAGCAGTCCGCGGGGGGCTAAGGGAAACACCATATATTTT
CASSPRGAKGNTIYF
>-|TRBV29-1|-|TRBJ1-2
TGCAGCGTTGAACGGGACTCTGGCTACACCTTC
CSVERDSGYTF
>-|TRBV7-9|-|TRBJ1-1
TGTGCCAGCAGCCCGGGGGGGCAGGGCGATTATACTGAAGCTTTCTTT
CASSPGGQGDYTEAFF
>-|TRBV11-2|-|TRBJ2-3
TGTGCCAGCAGCTTAGAGGGGCAGCTATTAGATACGCAGTATTTT
CASSLEGQLLDTQYF
>-|TRBV7-2|-|TRBJ1-3
TGTGCCAGCAGCCCCGGGACTGGTGGTGGAAACACCATATATTTT
CASSPGTGGGNTIYF
>once|TRBV7-6|-|TRBJ2-3
TGTGCCAGCAGCTTGGCCCCACATGCTAGCACAGATACGCAGTATTTT
CASSLAPHASTDTQYF
>few|TRBV6-1|-|TRBJ1-5
TGTGCCAGCAGTGAAGTCCAGAACAATCAGCCCCAGCATTTT
CASSEVQNNQPQHF
>-|TRBV27|TRBD2|TRBJ2-5
TGTGCCAGCAGTCCCCATAGCGGGAAAGAGACCCAGTACTTC
CASSPHSGKETQYF
>-|TRBV2|TRBD1|TRBJ1-4
TGTGCCAGCAGGGAACAGGGGGCGCGGGGTGAAAAACTGTTTTTT
CASREQGARGEKLFF
>few|TRBV9|-|TRBJ2-3
TGTGCCAGCAGCACGACAGCTTTGGACACAGATACGCAGTATTTT
CASSTTALDTDTQYF
>-|TRBV14|TRBD1|TRBJ2-5
TGTGCCAGCAGCCTCAGTATCCCGGGGACAGGGGAGACCCAGTACTTC
CASSLSIPGTGETQYF
>-|TRBV25-1|TRBD1|TRBJ1-5
TGTGCCAGCAGTAGGACAGGGAGAGACCAGCCCCAGCATTTT
CASSRTGRDQPQHF
>-|TRBV7-9|-|TRBJ1-1
TGTGCCAGCAGCTTAGTAGGTCAGGGTTTAAGCACTGAAGCTTTCTTT
CASSLVGQGLSTEAFF
>-|TRBV7-9|TRBD1|TRBJ2-3
TGTGCCAGCAGCCCGACGACAGGGGGCTACACAGATACGCAGTATTTT
CASSPTTGGYTDTQYF
>few|TRBV6-5|-|TRBJ1-2
TGTGCCAGCAGTTACTCGCATATCGAGGGCTACACCTTC
CASSYSHIEGYTF
>-|TRBV23-1|-|TRBJ1-5
TGCGCCAGCAGTCAATCTGGACACCCAAATCAGCCCCAGCATTTT
CASSQSGHPNQPQHF
>-|TRBV14|TRBD1|TRBJ1-2
TGTGCCAGCAGCCAAGTTTCAAAGGGGGCGCGGGGCTACACCTTC
CASSQVSKGARGYTF
>-|TRBV29-1|TRBD2|TRBJ2-5
TGCAGCGTTGTGGTGGGACTAGCGGGGGAGACCCAGTACTTC
CSVVVGLAGETQYF
>few|TRBV29-1|-|TRBJ1-3
TGCAGCGCCCAGGGGTTCTCTGGAAACACCATATATTTT
CSAQGFSGNTIYF
>few|TRBV7-9|-|TRBJ2-1
TGTGCCAGCAGCTTAGACCGGAATGAGCAGTTCTTC
CASSLDRNEQFF
>-|TRBV5-1|-|TRBJ1-6
TGCGCCAGCAGCTTGAGTGGGCCCTATAATTCACCCCTCCACTTT
CASSLSGPYNSPLHF
>few|TRBV27|-|TRBJ2-2
TGTGCCAGCAGTTCGACAGGAAACACCGGGGAGCTGTTTTTT
CASSSTGNTGELFF
>-|TRBV28|-|TRBJ2-1
TGTGCCAGCAGTCTGGGGGGGGCGAAGAATGAGCAGTTCTTC
CASSLGGAKNEQFF
>-|TRBV27|TRBD2|TRBJ2-5
TGTGCCAGCAGTTTATTTGGGACTAAAGAGACCCAGTACTTC
CASSLFGTKETQYF
>-|TRBV18|TRBD2|TRBJ2-3
TGTGCCAGCTCACCCTCTAGCGGGGGGGGCACAGATACGCAGTATTTT
CASSPSSGGGTDTQYF
>few|TRBV11-2|-|TRBJ2-5
TGTGCCAGCAGCTCGGGACTGGGGGAGACCCAGTACTTC
CASSSGLGETQYF
>-|TRBV13|-|TRBJ2-5
TGTGCCAGCAGACAGGGAATTAACCAAGAGACCCAGTACTTC
CASRQGINQETQYF
>-|TRBV5-1|TRBD2|TRBJ2-2
TGCGCCAGCAGCCAAGCGGGAGGGAACACCGGGGAGCTGTTTTTT
CASSQAGGNTGELFF
>-|TRBV30|TRBD1|TRBJ2-5
TGTGCCTGGAGTAGGGGGCGTCAAGAGACCCAGTACTTC
CAWSRGRQETQYF
>-|TRBV27|-|TRBJ1-1
TGTGCCAGCAGTCTTGGACAGACGGCTTTCTTT
CASSLGQTAFF
>-|TRBV18|-|TRBJ1-6
TGTGCCAGCTCACCAAGAAGGGAGGGTTCACCCCTCCACTTT
CASSPRREGSPLHF
>-|TRBV11-1|-|TRBJ2-6
TGTGCCAGCAGCTTACGTGGAGGCTCTGGGGCCAACGTCCTGACTTTC
CASSLRGGSGANVLTF
>-|TRBV4-1|TRBD2|TRBJ2-3
TGCGCCAGCAGCCAAGTACTAGCGGGAGTCTTCACAGATACGCAGTATTTT
CASSQVLAGVFTDTQYF
>-|TRBV28|TRBD1|TRBJ1-2
TGTGCCAGCACCGATCCGGGACAGGGATTGGGTGGCTACACCTTC
CASTDPGQGLGGYTF
>-|TRBV14|TRBD2|TRBJ2-3
TGTGCCAGCAGACTCGGGGGGGGAGGAGATACGCAGTATTTT
CASRLGGGGDTQYF
>-|TRBV19|TRBD2|TRBJ2-3
TGTGCCAGTAGTGCCTGGTCTAGCGGGGGTACAGATACGCAGTATTTT
CASSAWSSGGTDTQYF
>-|TRBV2|-|TRBJ1-1
TGTGCCAGCGCTCGAGGAGGGAACACTGAAGCTTTCTTT
CASARGGNTEAFF